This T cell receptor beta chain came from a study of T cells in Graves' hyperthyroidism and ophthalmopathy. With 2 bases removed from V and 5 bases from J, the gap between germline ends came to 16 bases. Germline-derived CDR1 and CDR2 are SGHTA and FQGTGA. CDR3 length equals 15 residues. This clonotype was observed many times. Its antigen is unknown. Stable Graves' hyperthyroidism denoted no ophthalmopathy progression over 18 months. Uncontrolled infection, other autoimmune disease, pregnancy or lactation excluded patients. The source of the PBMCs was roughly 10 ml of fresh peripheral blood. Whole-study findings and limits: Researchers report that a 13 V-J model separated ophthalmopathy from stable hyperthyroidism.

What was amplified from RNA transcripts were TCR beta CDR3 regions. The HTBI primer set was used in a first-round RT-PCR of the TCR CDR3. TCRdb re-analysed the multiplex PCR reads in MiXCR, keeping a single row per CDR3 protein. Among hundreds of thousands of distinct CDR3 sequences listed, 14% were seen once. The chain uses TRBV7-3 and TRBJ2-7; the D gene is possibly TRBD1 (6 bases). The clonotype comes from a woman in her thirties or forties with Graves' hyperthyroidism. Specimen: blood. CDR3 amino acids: CASSLVATGLNEQYF. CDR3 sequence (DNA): TGTGCCAGCAGCTTAGTGGCTACAGGGTTAAACGAGCAGTACTTC.